This T cell receptor (beta chain) comes out of a study of cytomegalovirus exposure and HLA in healthy donors. PCR used 60 Vbeta primers and 13 Jbeta primers. Profiled with immunoSEQ multiplex PCR; TCRdb holds only in-frame clones, not every one. This sample has more than 85,000 clones, with 70% to 80% found just once. Sequenced sample: PBMCs. The sequence came from a man aged 25-45 years in good health and CMV-seronegative.

CDR3 in amino acids: CASRKDRRLHEQFF. CDR3 DNA: TGTGCCAGCAGGAAGGACAGGCGGCTCCATGAGCAGTTCTTC. The chain has TRBV6-5 and TRBJ2-1; the match to TRBD1 covers 7 bases. The CDR3 extends over 14 amino acids. CDR1 and CDR2 from the germline V gene are MNHEY and SVGAGI. V was clipped by 6 bases and J by 8 bases; unmatched bases: 10.